This TCR beta chain comes out of a study of blood T cell repertoires in COVID-19. This clone was found once. Clones were read by immunoSEQ multiplex PCR, and TCRdb kept only the in-frame ones, dropping some. The sample has 80,000 to 100,000 clones, nearly 90% seen once. CDR1 is ENHRY, CDR2 SYGVKD, per germline. The CDR3 is made up of 17 amino acids. Trimming removed 3 bases from V and 0 bases from J; junction bases left unmatched: 4. The sequenced sample was peripheral blood. This clonotype originated in a man between 70 and 80 years old with acute or convalescent COVID-19. The chain recombines TRBV10-3 with TRBJ1-5, with 11 bases identical to TRBD1. CDR3: CAISERDRGYSNQPQHF. CDR3 DNA: TGTGCCATCAGTGAACGGGACAGGGGGTATAGCAATCAGCCCCAGCATTTT.